This T cell receptor beta chain was obtained from a study of CD8 T cells in ankylosing spondylitis. Overall study results and limits: In the blood and synovial fluid of reactive arthritis, some motif variants had been previously reported. It appeared that ankylosing spondylitis blood was characterized by a TCR beta motif of fewer than 10 highly homologous variants. Significant enrichment of disease-linked clones was reportedly seen in matched ankylosing spondylitis synovial fluid.

V lost 7 bases to trimming and J lost 1 base, with 13 bases between them. Germline CDR1 is MDHEN and CDR2 is SYDVKM. The CDR3 spans 14 residues. MiXCR, applied by TCRdb to the 5' RACE reads, yields one record per CDR3 protein. This sample has some 220,000 distinct CDR3 sequences, with around 8% found just once. There are many counts of this clonotype. Antigen specificity is unknown. The origin of this receptor is a female donor with ankylosing spondylitis or in good health (not recorded which). The sample comprised blood, either unsorted or a sorted T cell fraction (not recorded which). The rearrangement joins TRBV28 to TRBJ1-1; D is perhaps TRBD1 (6 bases). CDR3 nucleotides: TGTGCCAGCATGAGGGGGGGTCAGAACACTGAAGCTTTCTTT. This translates into CASMRGGQNTEAFF.